What follows are 25 T cell receptor beta chains derived from one specimen sequenced in a study of shared clonotypes between healthy human individuals. Libraries were prepared by immunoSEQ multiplex PCR; TCRdb keeps only in-frame clonotypes and omits some of them. In the table there are more than 2 million clones, roughly 95% of which are singletons. Material: naive CD4+ T cells sorted from blood. Noted subset: CD45RA+ positively selected. These receptor sequences come from a man between 18 and 29 years old in good health.

Concerning this clone: A much more abundant neighbour one base away suggests this may be a read error. The chain is built from TRBV21-1 and TRBJ1-2. TRBV21-1 is labeled a pseudogene. This CDR3 region has 11 residues. CDR3 in amino acids: CASSEGNGYTF. Written as DNA, the CDR3 is TGTGCCAGCAGCGAGGGGAATGGCTACACCTTC.

CDR3 amino acids: CASSWTSGRIYTGELFF. The CDR3 region has the DNA TGCGCCAGCAGCTGGACTAGCGGGAGGATTTACACCGGGGAGCTGTTTTTT. The chain has TRBV5-1 and TRBJ2-2, with TRBD2 identical over 14 bases. V gave up 3 bases and J gave up 3 bases; unmatched junction bases: 4. The CDR3 contains 17 residues. The germline V gene encodes CDR1 SGHRS and CDR2 YFSETQ.

As concerns this clone: The sample contains more than one DNA sequence encoding this CDR3. The J gene is TRBJ2-7, the V gene TRBV5-1; no definite D call. Trimming took 4 bases from V and 3 from J, leaving 8 bases between them. CDR1 SGHRS and CDR2 YFSETQ come from the germline V gene. There are 12 residues in the CDR3. The CDR3 coding sequence is TGCGCCAGCAGCCTTCGAAGCTACGAGCAGTACTTC. Its protein product is CASSLRSYEQYF.

This clone was counted at least ten times. The chain employs TRBV29-1 and TRBJ1-2; 8 nucleotides match TRBD1. CDR1 SQVTM and CDR2 ANQGSEA come from the germline V gene. V was clipped by 3 bases and J by 5 bases; unmatched bases: 8. The CDR3 totals 14 residues. CDR3 in amino acids: CSVDPGTGKYGYTF. In nucleotides, the CDR3 is TGCAGCGTTGACCCCGGGACAGGCAAATATGGCTACACCTTC.

CDR3 loop: CASRPGTGNNQPQHF. The DNA for the CDR3 is TGTGCCAGCAGACCCGGGACAGGGAACAATCAGCCCCAGCATTTT. V and J are TRBV6-4 and TRBJ1-5; 9 bases match TRBD1. CDR3 length: 15 amino acids. Losses at the gene ends were 6 bases for V and 3 bases for J; bases not matched to a gene: 6. CDR1 and CDR2 from the germline V gene are MRHNA and SNTAGT.

V usage is TRBV18 and J usage is TRBJ2-5; D is possibly TRBD1 (6 bases). V shed 3 bases and J shed 4 bases, with 12 bases lying between them. The CDR3 covers 14 residues. CDR1 is KGHSH and CDR2 is LQKENI in the germline V gene. In nucleotides, the CDR3 is TGTGCCAGCTCACCCGGAAACAGGGTAGAGACCCAGTACTTC. Translation gives CASSPGNRVETQYF.

The chain joins TRBV5-4 to TRBJ2-7; the match to TRBD1 covers 8 bases. V lost 5 bases to trimming and J lost 5 bases; unmatched junction nucleotides: 6. Germline CDR1 is SGHNT and CDR2 is YYREEE (reference sequence). This CDR3 region has 13 residues. The DNA for the CDR3 is TGTGCCAGCAGGTCGACAGGGGTCGACGAGCAGTACTTC. As protein: CASRSTGVDEQYF.

The CDR3, as DNA: TGCGCCAGCAGCCAAGACCGCCATCGAGAGACCCAGTACTTC. It codes for CASSQDRHRETQYF. The rearrangement joins TRBV4-3 to TRBJ2-5; D is unresolved. Germline lookup yields CDR1 LGHNA and CDR2 YSLEER. This CDR3 has 14 residues. V was pared by 0 bases and J by 4 bases, with 9 bases between.

The rearrangement links TRBV27 to TRBJ1-2; 7 bases fit TRBD1. There are 14 residues in the CDR3. V lost 5 bases to trimming and J lost 4 bases; unmatched junction nucleotides: 7. Germline V CDR1 and CDR2: MNHEY, SMNVEV (reference sequence). CDR3 loop: CASSPKRDSYGYTF. The CDR3 DNA follows: TGTGCCAGCAGTCCCAAAAGGGACAGCTATGGCTACACCTTC.

J is TRBJ2-7 and V is TRBV7-6; 7 nucleotides line up with TRBD1. Germline-derived CDR1 and CDR2 are SGHVS and FNYEAQ. The length of the CDR3 is 15 residues. J was trimmed by 3 bases and V by 2 bases; bases with no gene match: 7. CDR3 sequence (DNA): TGTGCCAGCAGCTTAACTACAGGGGACCTCTACGAGCAGTACTTC. It encodes CASSLTTGDLYEQYF.

The rearrangement uses TRBV25-1 and TRBJ2-3; D is undetermined. Per the germline V gene, CDR1 is MGHDK and CDR2 is SYGVNS. V lost 6 bases, J lost 2 bases, and 9 bases lay in between. The CDR3 totals 13 residues. The CDR3 reads CASRGGITDTQYF. CDR3 DNA sequence: TGTGCCAGCAGAGGCGGAATCACAGATACGCAGTATTTT.

This chain uses TRBV28 with TRBJ1-5; 7 positions agree with TRBD1. The J segment lost 6 bases and the V segment lost 7 bases, leaving 3 bases of the junction unmatched. CDR3 length: 12 amino acids. Germline loops: CDR1 MDHEN, CDR2 SYDVKM. CDR3 amino acids: CASTGTVQPQHF. CDR3 nucleotides: TGTGCCAGCACCGGGACAGTTCAGCCCCAGCATTTT.

As DNA, the CDR3 is TGTGCCAGTAGTATACAGGTGCGGGGGGGCTGGGAGCAGTTCTTC. Its protein product is CASSIQVRGGWEQFF. The J gene is TRBJ2-1, the V gene TRBV19, with 9 nucleotides matching TRBD2. There are 15 residues in the CDR3. After removal of 2 bases from V and 10 bases from J, the junction contained 9 bases not matched to a gene. CDR1 and CDR2 from the germline V gene are LNHDA and SQIVND (reference sequence).

This clone was detected only once. The rearrangement uses TRBV6-1 and TRBJ2-7; possibly TRBD2 for D (5 bases). With 7 bases removed from V and 2 bases from J, the gap between germline ends came to 18 bases. The CDR3 covers 15 residues. Germline V gives CDR1 MNHNS, CDR2 SASEGT. The DNA of the CDR3 is TGTGCCAGCATCGAGCGGAAAAGGGTCACCTACGAGCAGTACTTC. The encoded protein is CASIERKRVTYEQYF.

The chain is built from TRBV11-2 and TRBJ2-1, with unresolved D. CDR3 length: 14 amino acids. Germline V lookup: CDR1 SGHAT, CDR2 FQNNGV. The V gene lost 4 bases and the J gene lost 6 bases, with 13 bases spanning the gap. This CDR3 is CASSSTTSANEQFF. CDR3 DNA: TGTGCCAGCAGCTCAACGACAAGCGCCAATGAGCAGTTCTTC.

The chain links TRBV2 to TRBJ1-5; tentatively, D is TRBD1 (5 bases). Trimming shortened V by 7 bases and J by 0 bases, and 13 bases separated the two germline ends. CDR3 size: 15 residues. Germline lookup yields CDR1 SNHLY and CDR2 FYNNEI. CDR3 bases: TGTGCCAGCACCCAGGCGGGGGGTAGCAATCAGCCCCAGCATTTT. Residues: CASTQAGGSNQPQHF.

The gene calls are TRBV4-1 and TRBJ2-7; no reliable D call. CDR1 MGHRA and CDR2 YSYEKL come from the germline V gene. With 8 bases removed from V and 0 bases from J, the gap between germline ends came to 11 bases. The CDR3 has 13 amino acids. CDR3 residues: CASGTVSSYEQYF. As DNA, the CDR3 is TGCGCCAGCGGCACAGTAAGCTCCTACGAGCAGTACTTC.

The rearrangement links TRBV10-3 to TRBJ1-5, with no clear D. Trimming took 3 bases from V and 0 from J, leaving 15 bases between them. The CDR3 loop spans 17 amino acids. The germline CDR1 and CDR2 sequences are ENHRY and SYGVKD. The CDR3 DNA reads TGTGCCATCAGTGAATCCGTCGGAGGGCTTAGCAATCAGCCCCAGCATTTT. Its translation is CAISESVGGLSNQPQHF.

This clone was observed a few times. The chain has TRBV12-1 and TRBJ2-7; the tabulated D call, TRBD1, remains unverified against the DNA. TRBV12-1 is noted as a pseudogene. The CDR3 is 17 amino acids. As DNA, the CDR3 is TGTGCCAGCAGCGACGACAGGGGGAATAGCGAGAGATACGAGCAGTACTTC. Translation: CASSDDRGNSERYEQYF.

On this clone: At the DNA level, this CDR3 is encoded by other sequences in the same sample as well. The chain combines TRBV5-1 with TRBJ2-3; D remains unclear. CDR3 size: 13 residues. From germline, CDR1 is SGHRS and CDR2 YFSETQ. V lost 0 bases and J 2 bases, leaving 4 bases between the germline ends. CDR3 region: CASSLGDTDTQYF. In DNA, the CDR3 is TGCGCCAGCAGCTTGGGGGACACAGATACGCAGTATTTT.

The V call is TRBV7-2, the J call TRBJ2-7; 7 nucleotides line up with TRBD2. The CDR3 extends over 17 amino acids. J gave up 0 bases and V 2 bases, and 10 bases lay outside the gene matches. CDR1 SGHTA and CDR2 FQGNSA come from the germline V gene. The CDR3 is CASSLTRGRGNSYEQYF. The CDR3 nucleotides are TGTGCCAGCAGCTTAACTCGTGGGCGGGGGAACTCCTACGAGCAGTACTTC.

This chain joins TRBV19 and TRBJ1-3, with TRBD1 matching 9 bases. Germline loops: CDR1 LNHDA, CDR2 SQIVND (reference sequence). The CDR3 covers 14 residues. V dropped 9 bases and J dropped 3; count of bases not matched to a gene: 6. For the CDR3, the DNA is TGTGCCAGCAAGACAGGGGGGAATGGAAACACCATATATTTT. Translated: CASKTGGNGNTIYF. The full variable domain, in which reference TRBV19 and TRBJ1-3 provide the parts outside the CDR3, is DGGITQSPKYLFRKEGQNVTLSCEQNLNHDAMYWYRQDPGQGLRLIYYSQIVNDFQKGDIAEGYSVSREKKESFPLTVTSAQKNPTAFYLCASKTGGNGNTIYFGEGSWLTVV.

The V gene is TRBV6-1, the J gene TRBJ1-5, with 9 bases that match TRBD1. V lost 4 bases and J lost 6; bases outside the gene matches: 7. In germline, CDR1 is MNHNS, CDR2 SASEGT. CDR3 length: 15 amino acids. CDR3 coding DNA: TGTGCCAGCAGTGTTACGGGACAGGGTAGTCAGCCCCAGCATTTT. Translating gives CASSVTGQGSQPQHF.

With respect to this clone: The identical CDR3 is also encoded by other nucleotide sequences in the sample. The gene calls are TRBV6-5 and TRBJ1-1; the D is unclear. The germline V and J ends were trimmed by 0 bases and 1 base, with 6 bases remaining between them. The CDR3 has 14 amino acids. CDR1 is MNHEY, CDR2 SVGAGI, per germline. DNA for the CDR3: TGTGCCAGCAGTTACTCGGAGCGGAACACTGAAGCTTTCTTT. Translation gives CASSYSERNTEAFF.

The chain has TRBV6-1 and TRBJ1-3, with no clear D. The germline V and J ends were trimmed by 2 bases and 1 base, with 6 bases remaining between them. The CDR3 is 14 residues long. Germline assignment: CDR1 MNHNS and CDR2 SASEGT. CDR3 sequence reads: CASSENRSGNTIYF. CDR3 coding DNA: TGTGCCAGCAGTGAAAACAGATCTGGAAACACCATATATTTT.